A selection of T cell receptor beta chains follows, all from one sample in a study of shared clonotypes between healthy human individuals. The method was immunoSEQ multiplex PCR; TCRdb's version includes in-frame clones alone and lacks a portion of them. This table holds about 820,000 clones, 80% to 95% found once. The specimen was naive CD8+ T cells sorted from blood. Source of these receptors: a young man in good health. The CDR3 runs from the conserved cysteine through the conserved F or W. A D gene is named only where the DNA matches it firmly. Size is stated for part of the rows, as once, few or many counts, or as a class when the clone is expanded.

CDR3aa: CASSPGAAYEQYF
CDR3nt: TGTGCCAGCAGTCCTGGTGCCGCCTACGAGCAGTACTTC
d_gene: NA
v_gene: TRBV27
abundance: NA
j_gene: TRBJ2-7

CDR3aa: CASQGPTGTNYGYTF
CDR3nt: TGCGCCTCCCAAGGGCCCACAGGGACTAACTATGGCTACACCTTC
d_gene: NA
v_gene: TRBV10-2
abundance: once
j_gene: TRBJ1-2

CDR3aa: CASEDRADGELFF
CDR3nt: TGCGCCAGCGAGGACAGGGCGGACGGGGAGCTGTTTTTT
d_gene: TRBD1
v_gene: TRBV10-2
abundance: NA
j_gene: TRBJ2-2

CDR3aa: CASSPRGQQETQYF
CDR3nt: TGTGCCAGCAGCCCCCGGGGCCAACAAGAGACCCAGTACTTC
d_gene: NA
v_gene: TRBV11-3
abundance: NA
j_gene: TRBJ2-5

CDR3aa: CASSFRPDTYQETQYF
CDR3nt: TGTGCCAGCAGTTTTCGGCCGGATACGTACCAAGAGACCCAGTACTTC
d_gene: NA
v_gene: TRBV6-5
abundance: NA
j_gene: TRBJ2-5

CDR3aa: CASSLAGLAASTDTQYF
CDR3nt: TGCGCCAGCAGCTTGGCGGGACTAGCCGCTAGCACAGATACGCAGTATTTT
d_gene: TRBD2
v_gene: TRBV5-1
abundance: NA
j_gene: TRBJ2-3

CDR3aa: CASSLTRGLSQNIQYF
CDR3nt: TGTGCCAGCAGCTTAACAAGGGGCTTGTCCCAAAACATTCAGTACTTC
d_gene: NA
v_gene: TRBV5-8
abundance: NA
j_gene: TRBJ2-4

CDR3aa: CASQTGVGLAGGEQFF
CDR3nt: TGTGCCAGCCAGACAGGGGTTGGACTAGCGGGAGGAGAGCAGTTCTTC
d_gene: TRBD2
v_gene: TRBV2
abundance: NA
j_gene: TRBJ2-1

CDR3aa: CASSGDDVNTEAFF
CDR3nt: TGTGCCAGCAGCGGGGACGATGTGAACACTGAAGCTTTCTTT
d_gene: NA
v_gene: TRBV9
abundance: once
j_gene: TRBJ1-1

CDR3aa: CATSNDSKIWTRTPYEQYF
CDR3nt: TGTGCCACCAGCAACGATTCGAAGATTTGGACACGGACCCCCTACGAGCAGTACTTC
d_gene: NA
v_gene: TRBV15
abundance: once
j_gene: TRBJ2-7

CDR3aa: CASSLVGQGNTEAFF
CDR3nt: TGTGCCAGCAGCTTAGTGGGACAGGGAAATACTGAAGCTTTCTTT
d_gene: TRBD1
v_gene: TRBV7-8
abundance: NA
j_gene: TRBJ1-1

CDR3aa: CASSLSTGNEQYF
CDR3nt: TGTGCCAGCAGCTTATCGACAGGGAACGAGCAGTACTTC
d_gene: TRBD1
v_gene: TRBV7-2
abundance: NA
j_gene: TRBJ2-7

CDR3aa: CASSLSGLYSNQPQHF
CDR3nt: TGTGCCAGCAGTTTATCGGGGCTGTATAGCAATCAGCCCCAGCATTTT
d_gene: NA
v_gene: TRBV27
abundance: NA
j_gene: TRBJ1-5

CDR3aa: CASSELSRDRPYEQYF
CDR3nt: TGTGCCAGCAGTGAATTATCCCGGGACAGACCCTACGAGCAGTACTTC
d_gene: TRBD1
v_gene: TRBV25-1
abundance: NA
j_gene: TRBJ2-7

CDR3aa: CASSSPGQNTEAFF
CDR3nt: TGTGCCAGCAGCTCCCCGGGACAGAACACTGAAGCTTTCTTT
d_gene: NA
v_gene: TRBV5-6
abundance: NA
j_gene: TRBJ1-1

CDR3aa: CASSLVYSDEQYF
CDR3nt: TGCGCCAGCAGCTTGGTGTATTCGGACGAGCAGTACTTC
d_gene: NA
v_gene: TRBV5-1
abundance: NA
j_gene: TRBJ2-7

CDR3aa: CASSQEPGDYEQYF
CDR3nt: TGCGCCAGCAGCCAAGAACCGGGGGACTACGAGCAGTACTTC
d_gene: NA
v_gene: TRBV4-1
abundance: NA
j_gene: TRBJ2-7

CDR3aa: CASSTSGRSYNEQFF
CDR3nt: TGTGCCAGCAGTACTAGCGGGAGGTCCTACAATGAGCAGTTCTTC
d_gene: TRBD2
v_gene: TRBV6-5
abundance: NA
j_gene: TRBJ2-1

CDR3aa: CASGGAALNTGELFF
CDR3nt: TGTGCCAGCGGGGGGGCCGCTTTGAACACCGGGGAGCTGTTTTTT
d_gene: NA
v_gene: TRBV9
abundance: once
j_gene: TRBJ2-2

CDR3aa: CASSHTPGNTEAFF
CDR3nt: TGCGCCAGCAGCCATACACCCGGGAACACTGAAGCTTTCTTT
d_gene: NA
v_gene: TRBV5-1
abundance: NA
j_gene: TRBJ1-1

CDR3aa: CASSPNGRSDYEQYF
CDR3nt: TGTGCCAGCTCACCAAACGGGAGGTCAGACTACGAGCAGTACTTC
d_gene: TRBD2
v_gene: TRBV18
abundance: NA
j_gene: TRBJ2-7

CDR3aa: CASSFTRELFF
CDR3nt: TGTGCCAGCAGTTTTACGCGGGAGCTGTTTTTT
d_gene: NA
v_gene: TRBV28
abundance: few
j_gene: TRBJ2-2

CDR3aa: CASSSPGRPYEQYF
CDR3nt: TGTGCCAGCAGCTCCCCGGGACGCCCCTACGAGCAGTACTTC
d_gene: NA
v_gene: TRBV7-9
abundance: once
j_gene: TRBJ2-7

CDR3aa: CSVELEDTQYF
CDR3nt: TGCAGCGTTGAACTGGAAGATACGCAGTATTTT
d_gene: NA
v_gene: TRBV29-1
abundance: NA
j_gene: TRBJ2-3

CDR3aa: CASSFTGRWTDTQYF
CDR3nt: TGCGCCAGCAGCTTTACGGGGCGCTGGACAGATACGCAGTATTTT
d_gene: NA
v_gene: TRBV5-1
abundance: NA
j_gene: TRBJ2-3

CDR3aa: CSADQSSYNEQFF
CDR3nt: TGCAGCGCCGATCAGAGCTCCTACAATGAGCAGTTCTTC
d_gene: NA
v_gene: TRBV29-1
abundance: few
j_gene: TRBJ2-1

CDR3aa: CASSVRAKGTGELFF
CDR3nt: TGTGCCAGCAGCGTAAGGGCCAAGGGTACCGGGGAGCTGTTTTTT
d_gene: NA
v_gene: TRBV9
abundance: NA
j_gene: TRBJ2-2

CDR3aa: CASSQDTVGGYGYTF
CDR3nt: TGCGCCAGCAGCCAAGATACCGTTGGGGGGTATGGCTACACCTTC
d_gene: NA
v_gene: TRBV4-3
abundance: NA
j_gene: TRBJ1-2

CDR3aa: CASSDYGGYGYTF
CDR3nt: TGTGCCAGCAGTGACTATGGGGGATATGGCTACACCTTC
d_gene: NA
v_gene: TRBV6-4
abundance: NA
j_gene: TRBJ1-2

CDR3aa: CASSSVSRGDNEQFF
CDR3nt: TGTGCCAGCAGCTCAGTCAGTCGGGGGGACAATGAGCAGTTCTTC
d_gene: TRBD2
v_gene: TRBV9
abundance: NA
j_gene: TRBJ2-1

CDR3aa: CASSPRHRPGRGETQYF
CDR3nt: TGTGCCAGCAGCCCACGACACCGCCCTGGGCGGGGTGAGACCCAGTACTTC
d_gene: NA
v_gene: TRBV9
abundance: NA
j_gene: TRBJ2-5

CDR3aa: CATRDNGLDSQYF
CDR3nt: TGTGCCACCAGAGATAACGGGCTAGATTCGCAGTATTTT
d_gene: NA
v_gene: TRBV15
abundance: NA
j_gene: TRBJ2-3

CDR3aa: CASSPGGRRDQPQHF
CDR3nt: TGTGCCAGCAGCCCCGGGGGAAGGCGAGACCAGCCCCAGCATTTT
d_gene: NA
v_gene: TRBV28
abundance: NA
j_gene: TRBJ1-5

CDR3aa: CASSPGGRDGYTF
CDR3nt: TGTGCCAGCAGCCCCGGGGGGCGGGATGGCTACACCTTC
d_gene: NA
v_gene: TRBV9
abundance: NA
j_gene: TRBJ1-2

CDR3aa: CASSLGGGRSYNEQFF
CDR3nt: TGTGCCAGCAGCTTAGGTGGGGGGAGATCCTACAATGAGCAGTTCTTC
d_gene: NA
v_gene: TRBV11-3
abundance: NA
j_gene: TRBJ2-1

CDR3aa: CASSATRDTYNEQFF
CDR3nt: TGTGCCAGCAGCGCAACCCGGGACACATACAATGAGCAGTTCTTC
d_gene: NA
v_gene: TRBV7-9
abundance: NA
j_gene: TRBJ2-1

CDR3aa: CASTDFGTASSGELFF
CDR3nt: TGTGCCAGCACCGACTTCGGGACAGCTTCATCCGGGGAGCTGTTTTTT
d_gene: TRBD1
v_gene: TRBV5-4
abundance: NA
j_gene: TRBJ2-2

CDR3aa: CAISDGQGPDTQYF
CDR3nt: TGTGCCATCAGTGATGGACAGGGTCCAGATACGCAGTATTTT
d_gene: TRBD1
v_gene: TRBV10-3
abundance: NA
j_gene: TRBJ2-3

CDR3aa: CASSESKGEMTEMNTEAFF
CDR3nt: TGCGCCAGCAGTGAGTCGAAAGGGGAGATGACAGAGATGAACACTGAAGCTTTCTTT
d_gene: NA
v_gene: TRBV10-2
abundance: NA
j_gene: TRBJ1-1

CDR3aa: CASSSTHIHRVSSYNEQFF
CDR3nt: TGCGCCAGCAGCTCCACCCACATACACAGGGTCAGCTCCTACAATGAGCAGTTCTTC
d_gene: NA
v_gene: TRBV5-1
abundance: NA
j_gene: TRBJ2-1

CDR3aa: CASSLISPVDTQYF
CDR3nt: TGTGCCAGCAGTTTAATCAGTCCCGTAGATACGCAGTATTTT
d_gene: NA
v_gene: TRBV28
abundance: few
j_gene: TRBJ2-3